The rows below give T cell receptor beta chains drawn from one sample of a study of vaccination effects on CD4 cells after COVID-19. Which antigens these TCRs recognize remains unknown. The protocol was immunoSEQ multiplex PCR, while the TCRdb copy is restricted to in-frame clones and leaves out a portion. The table records tens of thousands of clones, approximately 73% of them present only once. This specimen was CD4+ T cells from PBMCs cultured with SARS-CoV-2 spike peptides, taken before COVID-19 vaccination. The receptor source for this set is a human donor who received a COVID-19 vaccine. Both conserved end residues are part of each CDR3. A D gene is named only where the DNA matches it firmly. Where a row states a size, it is once, few, many or the class of an expanded clone; other rows omit it.

CDR3 length: 12
J gene: TRBJ2-1
V gene: TRBV2
D gene: -
clone size: -
CDR3 protein: CASSVVTEAPFF
CDR3 DNA: TGTGCCAGCAGTGTCGTCACGGAGGCCCCGTTCTTC

CDR3 length: 14
J gene: TRBJ2-1
V gene: TRBV19
D gene: TRBD2
clone size: -
CDR3 protein: CASSRGLAGLEQFF
CDR3 DNA: TGTGCCAGTAGTCGGGGACTAGCGGGACTTGAGCAGTTCTTC

CDR3 length: 16
J gene: TRBJ2-5
V gene: TRBV5-1
D gene: TRBD2
clone size: -
CDR3 protein: CASSLLSGGAPETQYF
CDR3 DNA: TGCGCCAGCAGCCTCCTTAGCGGGGGGGCCCCGGAGACCCAGTACTTC

CDR3 length: 13
J gene: TRBJ1-2
V gene: TRBV6-2/TRBV6-3
D gene: -
clone size: -
CDR3 protein: CASSYMSLYGYTF
CDR3 DNA: TGTGCCAGCAGTTATATGAGTCTCTATGGCTACACCTTC

CDR3 length: 15
J gene: TRBJ2-3
V gene: TRBV7-9
D gene: -
clone size: -
CDR3 protein: CASSWTAIRTDTQYF
CDR3 DNA: TGTGCCAGCAGCTGGACAGCTATCCGCACAGATACGCAGTATTTT

CDR3 length: 17
J gene: TRBJ2-7
V gene: TRBV19
D gene: TRBD1
clone size: -
CDR3 protein: CASTPFPRGQGSLEQYF
CDR3 DNA: TGTGCCAGTACCCCATTCCCTCGTGGACAGGGGAGTTTGGAGCAGTACTTC

CDR3 length: 15
J gene: TRBJ2-1
V gene: TRBV5-6
D gene: TRBD1
clone size: -
CDR3 protein: CASSHRQGPYNEQFF
CDR3 DNA: TGTGCCAGCAGCCACAGACAGGGGCCGTACAATGAGCAGTTCTTC

CDR3 length: 14
J gene: TRBJ1-5
V gene: TRBV7-2
D gene: -
clone size: -
CDR3 protein: CASSLWVSNQPQHF
CDR3 DNA: TGTGCCAGCAGCTTATGGGTTAGCAATCAGCCCCAGCATTTT

CDR3 length: 13
J gene: TRBJ1-6
V gene: TRBV6-5
D gene: -
clone size: -
CDR3 protein: CACGPRGGSPLHF
CDR3 DNA: TGTGCCTGCGGCCCGAGGGGGGGTTCACCCCTCCACTTT

CDR3 length: 14
J gene: TRBJ2-1
V gene: TRBV27
D gene: TRBD1
clone size: -
CDR3 protein: CASMWDRAGNEQFF
CDR3 DNA: TGTGCCAGCATGTGGGACAGGGCGGGTAATGAGCAGTTCTTC

CDR3 length: 14
J gene: TRBJ1-2
V gene: TRBV25-1
D gene: TRBD1
clone size: -
CDR3 protein: CATLNPWTGQGYTF
CDR3 DNA: TGTGCCACCCTGAACCCCTGGACAGGGCAAGGCTACACCTTC

CDR3 length: 15
J gene: TRBJ1-4
V gene: TRBV5-1
D gene: -
clone size: once
CDR3 protein: CASSLGTATNEKLFF
CDR3 DNA: TGCGCCAGCAGCCTCGGGACGGCAACTAATGAAAAACTGTTTTTT

CDR3 length: 17
J gene: TRBJ1-1
V gene: TRBV5-4
D gene: -
clone size: -
CDR3 protein: CASSLDAVDPRHTEAFF
CDR3 DNA: TGTGCCAGCAGCTTGGACGCCGTGGACCCTCGGCACACTGAAGCTTTCTTT

CDR3 length: 13
J gene: TRBJ1-1
V gene: TRBV19
D gene: -
clone size: -
CDR3 protein: CASSRGANTEAFF
CDR3 DNA: TGTGCCAGTAGTCGGGGGGCGAACACTGAAGCTTTCTTT

CDR3 length: 17
J gene: TRBJ1-5
V gene: TRBV5-6
D gene: TRBD1
clone size: -
CDR3 protein: CASSSTTGGRINQPQHF
CDR3 DNA: TGTGCCAGCAGCTCTACGACAGGGGGGAGGATCAATCAGCCCCAGCATTTT

CDR3 length: 15
J gene: TRBJ2-1
V gene: TRBV19
D gene: TRBD2
clone size: few
CDR3 protein: CASSVLAGNYNEQFF
CDR3 DNA: TGTGCCAGTAGTGTACTAGCGGGTAACTACAATGAGCAGTTCTTC

CDR3 length: 14
J gene: TRBJ2-5
V gene: TRBV18
D gene: -
clone size: once
CDR3 protein: CASSPELTEETQYF
CDR3 DNA: TGTGCCAGCTCACCGGAATTGACCGAAGAGACCCAGTACTTC

CDR3 length: 16
J gene: TRBJ2-5
V gene: TRBV5-1
D gene: -
clone size: -
CDR3 protein: CASSLGLKGGPETQYF
CDR3 DNA: TGCGCCAGCAGCTTGGGTCTCAAAGGGGGGCCAGAGACCCAGTACTTC

CDR3 length: 15
J gene: TRBJ1-4
V gene: TRBV5-1
D gene: TRBD1
clone size: -
CDR3 protein: CASSLADRVKAKLFF
CDR3 DNA: TGCGCCAGCAGCTTGGCGGACAGGGTAAAGGCTAAACTGTTTTTT

CDR3 length: 16
J gene: TRBJ1-1
V gene: TRBV7-7
D gene: -
clone size: -
CDR3 protein: CASSLVVLGENTEAFF
CDR3 DNA: TGTGCCAGCAGCTTAGTTGTCCTGGGGGAGAACACTGAAGCTTTCTTT

CDR3 length: 14
J gene: TRBJ1-2
V gene: TRBV24-1
D gene: -
clone size: -
CDR3 protein: CATSEQGSHHGYTF
CDR3 DNA: TGTGCCACCAGTGAGCAGGGGTCCCACCATGGCTACACCTTC

CDR3 length: 16
J gene: TRBJ1-5
V gene: TRBV27
D gene: TRBD1
clone size: -
CDR3 protein: CASSPTGVNSNQPQHF
CDR3 DNA: TGTGCCAGCAGTCCTACAGGGGTCAATAGCAATCAGCCCCAGCATTTT

CDR3 length: 14
J gene: TRBJ1-1
V gene: TRBV27
D gene: -
clone size: -
CDR3 protein: CASSNGISNTEAFF
CDR3 DNA: TGTGCCAGCAGTAATGGGATTTCGAACACTGAAGCTTTCTTT

CDR3 length: 15
J gene: TRBJ2-5
V gene: TRBV11-2
D gene: TRBD2
clone size: -
CDR3 protein: CASSDPSGRGETQYF
CDR3 DNA: TGTGCCAGCAGCGATCCTAGCGGGAGAGGGGAGACCCAGTACTTC

CDR3 length: 13
J gene: TRBJ2-1
V gene: TRBV3-1/TRBV3-2
D gene: -
clone size: once
CDR3 protein: CASSQVMTDEQFF
CDR3 DNA: TGTGCCAGCAGCCAAGTAATGACAGATGAGCAGTTCTTC

CDR3 length: 12
J gene: TRBJ1-2
V gene: TRBV6-5
D gene: -
clone size: -
CDR3 protein: CASSPPKGGYTF
CDR3 DNA: TGTGCCAGCAGTCCCCCTAAAGGCGGCTACACCTTC

CDR3 length: 15
J gene: TRBJ2-3
V gene: TRBV18
D gene: -
clone size: medium-sized
CDR3 protein: CASSPGGGTMDTQYF
CDR3 DNA: TGTGCCAGCTCACCCGGAGGGGGCACGATGGATACGCAGTATTTT

CDR3 length: 15
J gene: TRBJ2-1
V gene: TRBV18
D gene: TRBD2
clone size: -
CDR3 protein: CASSLWREGSNEQFF
CDR3 DNA: TGTGCCAGCTCACTTTGGCGGGAGGGCTCTAATGAGCAGTTCTTC

CDR3 length: 15
J gene: TRBJ2-1
V gene: TRBV3-1/TRBV3-2
D gene: TRBD2
clone size: few
CDR3 protein: CASSPQGLVINEQFF
CDR3 DNA: TGTGCCAGCAGCCCCCAGGGACTAGTCATCAATGAGCAGTTCTTC

CDR3 length: 12
J gene: TRBJ2-3
V gene: TRBV5-4
D gene: -
clone size: -
CDR3 protein: CASGDPAYTQYF
CDR3 DNA: TGTGCCAGCGGGGACCCAGCGTATACGCAGTATTTT

CDR3 length: 16
J gene: TRBJ2-5
V gene: TRBV5-1
D gene: -
clone size: -
CDR3 protein: CASSSRRRVPGETQYF
CDR3 DNA: TGCGCCAGCAGCTCCCGAAGGCGGGTTCCAGGAGAGACCCAGTACTTC

CDR3 length: 12
J gene: TRBJ1-2
V gene: TRBV10-3
D gene: -
clone size: -
CDR3 protein: CAISESSYGYTF
CDR3 DNA: TGTGCCATCAGTGAGTCGTCCTATGGCTACACCTTC

CDR3 length: 15
J gene: TRBJ2-1
V gene: TRBV27
D gene: -
clone size: once
CDR3 protein: CASSSQGGSYNEQFF
CDR3 DNA: TGTGCCAGCAGTTCCCAGGGAGGCTCCTACAATGAGCAGTTCTTC

CDR3 length: 13
J gene: TRBJ1-5
V gene: TRBV19
D gene: -
clone size: few
CDR3 protein: CASSMSVNQPQHF
CDR3 DNA: TGTGCCAGTAGTATGTCCGTCAATCAGCCCCAGCATTTT

CDR3 length: 15
J gene: TRBJ2-7
V gene: TRBV4-1
D gene: TRBD2
clone size: -
CDR3 protein: CASSQRGDHDYEQYF
CDR3 DNA: TGCGCCAGCAGTCAACGGGGGGACCACGACTACGAGCAGTACTTC

CDR3 length: 16
J gene: TRBJ2-1
V gene: TRBV5-1
D gene: TRBD1
clone size: once
CDR3 protein: CASSPGTVGYNNEQFF
CDR3 DNA: TGCGCCAGCAGCCCCGGGACAGTAGGATACAACAATGAGCAGTTCTTC